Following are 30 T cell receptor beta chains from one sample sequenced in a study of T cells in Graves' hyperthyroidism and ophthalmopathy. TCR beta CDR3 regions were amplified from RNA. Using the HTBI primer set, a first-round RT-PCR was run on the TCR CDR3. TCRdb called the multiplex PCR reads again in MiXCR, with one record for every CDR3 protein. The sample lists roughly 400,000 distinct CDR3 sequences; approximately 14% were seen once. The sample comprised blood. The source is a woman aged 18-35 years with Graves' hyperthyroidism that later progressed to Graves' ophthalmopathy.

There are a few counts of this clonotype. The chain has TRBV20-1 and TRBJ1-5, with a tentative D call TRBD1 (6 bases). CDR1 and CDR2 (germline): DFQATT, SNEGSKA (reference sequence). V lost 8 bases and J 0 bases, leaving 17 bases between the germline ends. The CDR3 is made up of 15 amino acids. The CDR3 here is CSSSAGEYSNQPQHF. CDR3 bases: TGCAGTTCATCGGCAGGGGAGTATAGCAATCAGCCCCAGCATTTT.

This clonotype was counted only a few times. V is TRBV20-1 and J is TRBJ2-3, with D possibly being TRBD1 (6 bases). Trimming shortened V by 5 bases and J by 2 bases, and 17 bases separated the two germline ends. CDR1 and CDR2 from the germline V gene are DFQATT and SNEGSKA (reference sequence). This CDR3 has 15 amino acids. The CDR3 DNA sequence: TGCAGTGCTGCGCACCCCGGGACAAACACAGATACGCAGTATTTT. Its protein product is CSAAHPGTNTDTQYF.

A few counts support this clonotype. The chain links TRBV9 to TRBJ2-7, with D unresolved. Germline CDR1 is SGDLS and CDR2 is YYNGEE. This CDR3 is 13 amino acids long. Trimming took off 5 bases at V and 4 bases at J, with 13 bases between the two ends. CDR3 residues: CASSPAAEYEQYF. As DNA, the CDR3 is TGTGCCAGCAGTCCCGCCGCGGAGTACGAGCAGTACTTC.

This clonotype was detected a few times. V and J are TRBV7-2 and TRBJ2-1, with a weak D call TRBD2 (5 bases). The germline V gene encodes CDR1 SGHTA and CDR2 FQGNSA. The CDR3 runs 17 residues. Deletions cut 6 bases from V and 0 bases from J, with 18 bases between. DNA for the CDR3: TGTGCCAGCAGTGAATGGCCGCGGGCCAGCTCCTACAATGAGCAGTTCTTC. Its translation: CASSEWPRASSYNEQFF.

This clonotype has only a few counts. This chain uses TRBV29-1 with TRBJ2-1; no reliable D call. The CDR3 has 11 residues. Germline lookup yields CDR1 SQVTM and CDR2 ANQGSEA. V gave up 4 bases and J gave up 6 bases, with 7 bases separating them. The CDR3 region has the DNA TGCAGCGTTGTACCCCCCAATGAGCAGTTCTTC. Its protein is CSVVPPNEQFF.

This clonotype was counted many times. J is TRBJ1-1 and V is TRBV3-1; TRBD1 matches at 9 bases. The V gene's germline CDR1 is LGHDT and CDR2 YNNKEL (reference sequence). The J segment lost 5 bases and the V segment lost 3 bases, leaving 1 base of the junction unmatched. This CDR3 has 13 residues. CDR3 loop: CASSHGQGTEAFF. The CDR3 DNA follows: TGTGCCAGCAGCCACGGACAGGGGACTGAAGCTTTCTTT.

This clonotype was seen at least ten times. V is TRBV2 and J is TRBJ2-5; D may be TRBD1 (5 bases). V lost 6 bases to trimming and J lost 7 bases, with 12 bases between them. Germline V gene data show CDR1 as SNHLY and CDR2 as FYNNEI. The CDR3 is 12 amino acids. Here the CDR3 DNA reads TGTGCCAGCAGAGACAGTCTCGGGACCCAGTACTTC. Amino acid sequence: CASRDSLGTQYF. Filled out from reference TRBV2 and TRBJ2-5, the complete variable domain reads EPEVTQTPSHQVTQMGQEVILRCVPISNHLYFYWYRQILGQKVEFLVSFYNNEISEKSEIFDDQFSVERPDGSNFTLKIRSTKLEDSAMYFCASRDSLGTQYFGPGTRLLVL.

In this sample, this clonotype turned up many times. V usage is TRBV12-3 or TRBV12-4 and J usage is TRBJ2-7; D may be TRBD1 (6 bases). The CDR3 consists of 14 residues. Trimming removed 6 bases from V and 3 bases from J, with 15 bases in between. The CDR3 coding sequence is TGTGCCAGCAGATCAGGGGACACAAGCTACGAGCAGTACTTC. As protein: CASRSGDTSYEQYF.

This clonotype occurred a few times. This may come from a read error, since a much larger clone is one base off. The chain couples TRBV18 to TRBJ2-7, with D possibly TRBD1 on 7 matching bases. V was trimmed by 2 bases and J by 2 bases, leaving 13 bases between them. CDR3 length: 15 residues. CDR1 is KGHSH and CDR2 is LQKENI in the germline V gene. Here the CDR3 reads CASSPGGTDPYEQYF. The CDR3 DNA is TGTGCCAGCTCACCAGGAGGGACAGACCCCTACGAGCAGTACTTC.

The CDR3 loop reads CASSATLPGSYNSPLHF. In DNA, the CDR3 is TGTGCCAGCAGCGCCACCCTGCCAGGGTCCTATAATTCACCCCTCCACTTT. V is TRBV3-1 and J is TRBJ1-6; perhaps TRBD1 as D (5 bases). CDR1 is LGHDT and CDR2 is YNNKEL in the germline V gene (reference sequence). The CDR3 runs to 17 residues. V was trimmed by 5 bases and J by 1 base, leaving 15 bases between them.

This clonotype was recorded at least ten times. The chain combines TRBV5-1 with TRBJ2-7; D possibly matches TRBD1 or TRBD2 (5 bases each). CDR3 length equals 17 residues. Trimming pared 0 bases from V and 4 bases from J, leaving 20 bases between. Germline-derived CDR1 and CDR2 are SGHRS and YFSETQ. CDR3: CASSLGAGTPGQYEQYF. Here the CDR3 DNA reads TGCGCCAGCAGCTTGGGCGCAGGGACCCCCGGGCAGTACGAGCAGTACTTC.

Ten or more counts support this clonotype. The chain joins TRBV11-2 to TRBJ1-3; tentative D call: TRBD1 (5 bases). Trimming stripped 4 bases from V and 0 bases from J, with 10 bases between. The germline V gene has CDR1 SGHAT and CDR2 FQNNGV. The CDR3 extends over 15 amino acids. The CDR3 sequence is CASSSKTVSGNTIYF. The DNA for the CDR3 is TGTGCCAGCAGCTCCAAGACAGTCTCTGGAAACACCATATATTTT.

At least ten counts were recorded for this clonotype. CDR3 sequence reads: CASSLEGGDDEQFF. CDR3 DNA: TGTGCCAGCAGCTTAGAGGGGGGAGACGATGAGCAGTTCTTC. This chain links TRBV13 with TRBJ2-1; D tentatively reads TRBD1 or TRBD2 (6 bases each). V dropped 1 base and J dropped 8 bases, with 12 bases sitting between them. The CDR3 runs to 14 residues. Germline lookup yields CDR1 PRHDT and CDR2 FYEKMQ (reference sequence).

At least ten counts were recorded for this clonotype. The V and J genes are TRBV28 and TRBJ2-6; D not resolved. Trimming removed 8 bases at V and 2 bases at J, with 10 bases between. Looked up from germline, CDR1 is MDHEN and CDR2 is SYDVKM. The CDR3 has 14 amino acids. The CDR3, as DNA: TGTGCCAGCGGTTCGGAAACTGGGGCCAACGTCCTGACTTTC. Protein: CASGSETGANVLTF.

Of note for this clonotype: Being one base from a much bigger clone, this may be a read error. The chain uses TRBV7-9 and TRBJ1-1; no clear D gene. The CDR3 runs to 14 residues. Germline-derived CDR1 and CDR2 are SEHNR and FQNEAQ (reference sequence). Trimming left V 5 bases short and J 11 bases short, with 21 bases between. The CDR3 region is CASSPRREAQVAFF. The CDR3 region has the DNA TGTGCCAGCAGCCCCAGGCGGGAGGCTCAAGTGGCTTTCTTT.

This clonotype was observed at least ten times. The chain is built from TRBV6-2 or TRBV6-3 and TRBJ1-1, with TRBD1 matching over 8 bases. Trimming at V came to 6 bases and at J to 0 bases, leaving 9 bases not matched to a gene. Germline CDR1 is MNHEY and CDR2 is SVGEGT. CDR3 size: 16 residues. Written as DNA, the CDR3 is TGTGCCAGCAGCCTCGGACAGGGCCGAATGAACACTGAAGCTTTCTTT. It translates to CASSLGQGRMNTEAFF.

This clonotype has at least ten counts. The DNA of the CDR3 is TGTGCCAGCAGCTCTGTTCATAGGGGCAATCAGCCCCAGCATTTT. It encodes CASSSVHRGNQPQHF. The rearrangement joins TRBV7-2 to TRBJ1-5; no clear D. This CDR3 has 15 amino acids. The ends were cut back, 4 bases at V and 2 bases at J, with 12 bases in the middle. Per the germline V gene, CDR1 is SGHTA and CDR2 is FQGNSA.

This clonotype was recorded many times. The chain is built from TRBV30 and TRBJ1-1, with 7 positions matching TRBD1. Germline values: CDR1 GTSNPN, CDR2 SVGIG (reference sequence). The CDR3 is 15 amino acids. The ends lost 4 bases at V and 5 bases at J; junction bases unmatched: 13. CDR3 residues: CAWTRQGVGWTEAFF. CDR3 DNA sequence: TGTGCCTGGACCCGACAGGGCGTCGGATGGACTGAAGCTTTCTTT.

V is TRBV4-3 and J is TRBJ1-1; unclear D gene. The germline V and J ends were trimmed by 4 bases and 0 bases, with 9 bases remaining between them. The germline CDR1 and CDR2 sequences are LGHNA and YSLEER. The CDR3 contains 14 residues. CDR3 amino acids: CASSPSSLNTEAFF. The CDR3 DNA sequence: TGCGCCAGCAGCCCCAGTTCTTTGAACACTGAAGCTTTCTTT.

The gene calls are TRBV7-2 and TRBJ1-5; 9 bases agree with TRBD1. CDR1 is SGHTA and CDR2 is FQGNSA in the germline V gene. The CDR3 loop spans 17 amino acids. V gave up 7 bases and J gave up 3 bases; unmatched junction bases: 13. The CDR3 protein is CASNYPGTGRPNQPQHF. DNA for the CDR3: TGTGCCAGCAATTACCCCGGGACAGGGCGCCCCAATCAGCCCCAGCATTTT. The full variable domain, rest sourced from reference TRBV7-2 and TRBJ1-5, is GAGVSQSPSNKVTEKGKDVELRCDPISGHTALYWYRQSLGQGLEFLIYFQGNSAPDKSGLPSDRFSAERTGGSVSTLTIQRTQQEDSAVYLCASNYPGTGRPNQPQHFGDGTRLSIL.

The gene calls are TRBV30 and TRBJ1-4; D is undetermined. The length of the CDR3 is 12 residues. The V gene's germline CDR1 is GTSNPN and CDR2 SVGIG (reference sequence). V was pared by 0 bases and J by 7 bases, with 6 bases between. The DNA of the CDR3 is TGTGCCTGGAGTGTACGGGGTGAAAAACTGTTTTTT. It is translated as CAWSVRGEKLFF.

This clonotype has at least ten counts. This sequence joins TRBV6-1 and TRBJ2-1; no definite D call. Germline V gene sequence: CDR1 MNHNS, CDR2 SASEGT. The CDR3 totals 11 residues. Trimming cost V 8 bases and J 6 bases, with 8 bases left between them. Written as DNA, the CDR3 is TGTGCCAGCTGCAGCCCCAATGAGCAGTTCTTC. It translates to CASCSPNEQFF.

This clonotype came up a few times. CDR3 residues: CASSLVGPRTGEDGYTF. DNA of the CDR3: TGCGCCAGCAGCTTGGTGGGGCCCAGGACAGGGGAGGATGGCTACACCTTC. The chain joins TRBV5-1 to TRBJ1-2; 9 positions agree with TRBD1. Germline V gene sequence: CDR1 SGHRS, CDR2 YFSETQ. Germline trimming cut 0 bases from V and 6 bases from J; bases unmatched to any gene: 12. The CDR3 is 17 amino acids.

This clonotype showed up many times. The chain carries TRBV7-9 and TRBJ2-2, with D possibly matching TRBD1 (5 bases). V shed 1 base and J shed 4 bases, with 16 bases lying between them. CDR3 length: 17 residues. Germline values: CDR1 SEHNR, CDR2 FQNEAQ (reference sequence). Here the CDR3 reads CASSLEWAGPTTGELFF. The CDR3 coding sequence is TGTGCCAGCAGCTTAGAGTGGGCAGGGCCGACCACCGGGGAGCTGTTTTTT. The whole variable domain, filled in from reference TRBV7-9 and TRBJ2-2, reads DTGVSQNPRHKITKRGQNVTFRCDPISEHNRLYWYRQTLGQGPEFLTYFQNEAQLEKSRLLSDRFSAERPKGSFSTLEIQRTEQGDSAMYLCASSLEWAGPTTGELFFGEGSRLTVL.

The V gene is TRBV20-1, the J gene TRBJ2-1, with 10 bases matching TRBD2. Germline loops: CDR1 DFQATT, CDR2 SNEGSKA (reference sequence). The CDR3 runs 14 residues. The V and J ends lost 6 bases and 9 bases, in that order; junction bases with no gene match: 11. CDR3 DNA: TGCAGTGCCCAACCCTCTAGCGGGAGAGGTGAGCAGTTCTTC. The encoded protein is CSAQPSSGRGEQFF.

The CDR3 sequence: CASIRDRGNAFSGNTIYF. CDR3 DNA: TGTGCCAGCATCCGGGACAGGGGTAATGCCTTCTCTGGAAACACCATATATTTT. The V gene is TRBV6-1, the J gene TRBJ1-3; TRBD1 matches at 10 bases. Germline V CDR1 and CDR2: MNHNS, SASEGT. The CDR3 contains 18 residues. After removal of 7 bases from V and 0 bases from J, the junction contained 12 bases not matched to a gene.

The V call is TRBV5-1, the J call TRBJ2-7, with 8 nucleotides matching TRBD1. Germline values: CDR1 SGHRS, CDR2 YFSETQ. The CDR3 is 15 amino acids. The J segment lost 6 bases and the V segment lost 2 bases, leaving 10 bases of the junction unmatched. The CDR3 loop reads CASSFGTGLWGEQYF. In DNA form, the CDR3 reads TGCGCCAGCAGCTTCGGGACAGGCCTATGGGGCGAGCAGTACTTC.

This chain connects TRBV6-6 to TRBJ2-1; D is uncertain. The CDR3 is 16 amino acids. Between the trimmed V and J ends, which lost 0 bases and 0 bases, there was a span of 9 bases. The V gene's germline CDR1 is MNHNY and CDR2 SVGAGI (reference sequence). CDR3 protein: CASSYSFIGSYNEQFF. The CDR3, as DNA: TGTGCCAGCAGTTACTCTTTTATAGGCTCCTACAATGAGCAGTTCTTC.

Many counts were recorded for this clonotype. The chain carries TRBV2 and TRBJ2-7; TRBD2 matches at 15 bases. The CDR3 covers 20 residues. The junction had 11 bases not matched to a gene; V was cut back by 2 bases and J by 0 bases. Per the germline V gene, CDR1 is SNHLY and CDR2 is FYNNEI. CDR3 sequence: CASSELPLGLAGGSSYEQYF. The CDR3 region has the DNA TGTGCCAGCAGTGAACTCCCCTTAGGACTAGCGGGAGGGAGCTCCTACGAGCAGTACTTC.

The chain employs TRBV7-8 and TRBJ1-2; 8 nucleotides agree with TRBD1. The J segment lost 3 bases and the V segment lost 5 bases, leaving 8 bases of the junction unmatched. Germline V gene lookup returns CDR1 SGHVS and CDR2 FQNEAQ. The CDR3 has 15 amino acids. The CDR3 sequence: CASSTNPTGDYGYTF. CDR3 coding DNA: TGTGCCAGCAGCACTAACCCGACAGGGGACTATGGCTACACCTTC.